Below are 8 T cell receptor beta chains sequenced from a single sample in a study of OX40 agonist ivuxolimab in advanced cancers. Here immunoSEQ multiplex PCR was the method, and the copy in TCRdb shows in-frame clones only, minus some. The sample contains some 58,000 clones, 70% to 90% of which appear only once. The material sequenced was CD4+ or CD8+ T cells sorted from blood, taken in a trial of the OX40 agonist ivuxolimab. The receptor set was obtained from an adult with an advanced solid tumor such as melanoma, head and neck, liver or kidney cancer.

The chain recombines TRBV6-5 with TRBJ2-7; TRBD2 agrees at 10 bases. J lost 5 bases, V lost 3 bases, and 7 bases had no gene match. Germline-derived CDR1 and CDR2 are MNHEY and SVGAGI. The CDR3 has 15 residues. DNA of the CDR3: TGTGCCAGCAGTTATAAGCCTAGCGGGAGTCACGAGCAGTACTTC. Its protein is CASSYKPSGSHEQYF.

This clone was observed once. Mismatch with germline at one junction end may stem from a read error. V is TRBV25-1 and J is TRBJ2-1, with 10 bases that match TRBD2. Germline CDR1 reads MGHDK; CDR2 reads SYGVNS. There are 14 residues in the CDR3. The CDR3 DNA reads TGTGCCAGCAGTGCTAGCGGGAGTTACAATGGGCAGTTCTTC. It yields the protein CASSASGSYNGQFF.

This chain links TRBV29-1 with TRBJ2-5; 7 bases line up with TRBD1. Trimming at V came to 3 bases and at J to 5 bases, leaving 9 bases not matched to a gene. The CDR3 has 14 residues. CDR1 and CDR2 from the germline V gene are SQVTM and ANQGSEA. CDR3 loop: CSVDIGGAYETQYF. The CDR3, as DNA: TGCAGCGTTGACATAGGGGGCGCATATGAGACCCAGTACTTC.

V gene TRBV9 combines with J gene TRBJ2-7; tentative D call: TRBD1 (6 bases). The germline V gene encodes CDR1 SGDLS and CDR2 YYNGEE. CDR3 size: 14 residues. The ends were cut back, 5 bases at V and 3 bases at J, with 15 bases in the middle. The CDR3 DNA follows: TGTGCCAGCAGTGCTTCAGGGGAGCTCTACGAGCAGTACTTC. It codes for CASSASGELYEQYF.

The chain has TRBV10-1 and TRBJ2-3, with 9 bases aligning to TRBD2. The CDR3 loop spans 16 amino acids. Germline CDR1 and CDR2: WNHNN and SYGVQD (reference sequence). The J segment lost 1 base and the V segment lost 0 bases, leaving 2 bases of the junction unmatched. CDR3 bases: TGCGCCAGCAGTGAGTCACGACTAGCGGGCACAGATACGCAGTATTTT. Protein sequence: CASSESRLAGTDTQYF.

This chain links TRBV6-1 with TRBJ2-1, with TRBD2 matching over 7 bases. The CDR3 covers 16 residues. Per germline, CDR1 MNHNS and CDR2 SASEGT. Trimming took 0 bases from V and 4 from J; bases not matched to a gene: 6. CDR3 coding DNA: TGTGCCAGCAGTGAAGCGCTAGCGGACCTTTACAATGAGCAGTTCTTC. As protein: CASSEALADLYNEQFF.

The chain is built from TRBV2 and TRBJ2-3, with 7 bases lining up with TRBD2. V was pared by 5 bases and J by 4 bases, with 6 bases of the junction left unmatched. CDR1 is SNHLY, CDR2 FYNNEI, per germline. CDR3 length: 14 residues. The CDR3 nucleotides are TGTGCCAGCAGTCTTGGTCGGGGGGCAGATACGCAGTATTTT. It specifies CASSLGRGADTQYF.

This chain joins TRBV19 and TRBJ1-2; D unclear. CDR1 is LNHDA and CDR2 is SQIVND in the germline V gene (reference sequence). Trimming took off 2 bases at V and 5 bases at J, with 9 bases between the two ends. This CDR3 has 13 residues. CDR3 DNA: TGTGCCAGTAGTATACCGATTGAGTATGGCTACACCTTC. This gives the protein CASSIPIEYGYTF.